The sample holds a few counts of the clone carrying this TCR beta chain. CDR3 length: 15 residues. V was trimmed by 6 bases and J by 6 bases, leaving 19 bases between them. Germline V gives CDR1 MDHEN, CDR2 SYDVKM. Sequenced by immunoSEQ multiplex PCR; TCRdb stores in-frame clones only, minus some. The sample carries about 120,000 clones, 80% to 95% recorded once. The sample belongs to a study of control samples from healthy donors and cancer patients. Sequencing was done on a sample of blood. This receptor was taken from a woman between 50 and 59 years old in good health. This chain links TRBV28 with TRBJ2-3, with a tentative D call TRBD1 (6 bases). The CDR3, as DNA: TGTGCCAGCAGGGGGGTGACAGGCCCAGGGGATACGCAGTATTTT. It is translated as CASRGVTGPGDTQYF.